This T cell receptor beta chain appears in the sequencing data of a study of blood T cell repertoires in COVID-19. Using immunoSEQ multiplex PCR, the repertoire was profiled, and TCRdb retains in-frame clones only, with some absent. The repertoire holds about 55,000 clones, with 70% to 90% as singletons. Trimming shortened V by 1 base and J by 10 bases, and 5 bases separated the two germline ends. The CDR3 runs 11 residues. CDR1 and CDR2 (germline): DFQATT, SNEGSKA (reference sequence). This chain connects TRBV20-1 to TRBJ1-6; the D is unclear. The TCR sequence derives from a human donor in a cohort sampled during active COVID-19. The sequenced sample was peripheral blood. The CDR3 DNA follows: TGCAGTGCTAGAGGCGAATCACCCCTCCACTTT. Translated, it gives CSARGESPLHF.